This TCR beta chain was captured by sequencing in a study of T cells in tuberculosis. Looking at the study overall: IGRA-negative adolescents, IGRA-positive adolescents with latent tuberculosis and adults with active tuberculosis formed this South African cohort. Study-level points and caveats: GEM motif frequencies gave less than 75% accuracy; the GMM repertoire gave about 87%. Smaller distances to GMM-specific TCRs suggested their expansion in active tuberculosis.

The method was immunoSEQ multiplex PCR; TCRdb's version includes in-frame clones alone and lacks a portion of them. The sample includes approximately 46,000 clones, about 95% of them seen just once. There are 15 residues in the CDR3. Losses at the gene ends were 5 bases for V and 3 bases for J; bases not matched to a gene: 9. CDR1 is MDHEN and CDR2 is SYDVKM in the germline V gene. On this clone: Its antigen is unknown.

As for time point: new active TB diagnosis, blood taken before or within 7 days of starting treatment. The rearrangement uses TRBV28 and TRBJ2-7, with 8 nucleotides matching TRBD1. This material consisted of PBMCs, taken at tuberculosis diagnosis. The sequence was obtained from an adult with tuberculosis. Here the CDR3 reads CASSLPTGGSYEQYF. CDR3 nucleotides: TGTGCCAGCAGTCTTCCCACAGGGGGAAGCTACGAGCAGTACTTC.